One and the same sample provided the 21 T cell receptor beta chains below, sequenced in a study of T cell repertoires in aging, cancer and after chemotherapy. A mixed TRB-A/B primer pool amplified rearranged TRB by multiplex touch-down PCR. MiXCR was run by TCRdb on the multiplex PCR reads, yielding one entry per CDR3 protein. The sample has 2,000 to 2,500 distinct CDR3 sequences; roughly 25% are singletons. Peripheral blood genomic DNA, not sorted cells or RNA, was the template. Sequencing was performed on blood. These receptors all come from a human donor with a solid tumor.

The chain is built from TRBV20-1 and TRBJ2-1; D possibly matches TRBD1 or TRBD2 (7 bases each). The V end lost 0 bases, the J end lost 0 bases, and 12 bases lay between the germline ends. There are 16 residues in the CDR3. Germline CDR1 reads DFQATT; CDR2 reads SNEGSKA (reference sequence). CDR3 coding DNA: TGCAGTGCTAGAGATCCAGGGGGGGGCTCCTACAATGAGCAGTTCTTC. Translating gives CSARDPGGGSYNEQFF.

The gene calls are TRBV20-1 and TRBJ2-7; 12 bases line up with TRBD1. The germline CDR1 and CDR2 sequences are DFQATT and SNEGSKA (reference sequence). The V and J ends lost 0 bases and 7 bases, in that order; junction bases with no gene match: 7. CDR3 length: 15 amino acids. The CDR3 is CSAREDRDRGPEQYF. The DNA of the CDR3 is TGCAGTGCTAGAGAGGACAGGGACAGGGGGCCTGAGCAGTACTTC.

The V call is TRBV20-1, the J call TRBJ1-5, with TRBD1 matching over 10 bases. Germline V CDR1 and CDR2: DFQATT, SNEGSKA (reference sequence). The V segment lost 5 bases and the J segment 6 bases; nucleotides outside the gene matches: 10. This CDR3 is built from 15 residues. CDR3 residues: CSAPLTGGAGQPQHF. As DNA, the CDR3 is TGCAGTGCTCCCTTGACAGGGGGCGCGGGTCAGCCCCAGCATTTT.

The CDR3 coding sequence is TGTGCCACCAGGGGGAGCTCCTACAATGAGCAGTTCTTC. It is translated as CATRGSSYNEQFF. The rearrangement uses TRBV15 and TRBJ2-1, with D perhaps TRBD2 (5 bases). Looked up from germline, CDR1 is LNHNV and CDR2 is YYDKDF (reference sequence). The CDR3 covers 13 residues. V shed 6 bases and J shed 0 bases, with 6 bases lying between them.

This clonotype is large by share. The chain links TRBV29-1 to TRBJ1-1, with 7 bases that match TRBD1. The germline V gene has CDR1 SQVTM and CDR2 ANQGSEA. Trimming at V came to 4 bases and at J to 4 bases, leaving 9 bases not matched to a gene. The CDR3 loop spans 14 amino acids. CDR3 in DNA: TGCAGCGTTGTGACAGGGATAGGAACCACTGAAGCTTTCTTT. Translated, it gives CSVVTGIGTTEAFF.

The chain joins TRBV25-1 to TRBJ1-2, with D possibly being TRBD1 (6 bases). This CDR3 spans 14 amino acids. Germline V CDR1 and CDR2: MGHDK, SYGVNS. V gave up 3 bases and J gave up 2 bases, with 10 bases separating them. DNA for the CDR3: TGTGCCAGCAGTGACGGGGACATAAACTATGGCTACACCTTC. Residues: CASSDGDINYGYTF.

In its sample, this clonotype was seen once. V usage is TRBV10-3 and J usage is TRBJ1-6; tentatively, D is TRBD1 (6 bases). The CDR3 is made up of 15 amino acids. CDR1 is ENHRY, CDR2 SYGVKD, per germline. Trimming took 7 bases from V and 9 from J, leaving 19 bases between them. The CDR3 sequence is CAIKSALGGISPLHF. In DNA, the CDR3 is TGTGCCATCAAATCCGCTTTAGGGGGGATTTCACCCCTCCACTTT.

The V call is TRBV5-1, the J call TRBJ1-3; no clear D. V gave up 5 bases and J gave up 0 bases, with 12 bases separating them. This CDR3 spans 15 amino acids. Per germline, CDR1 SGHRS and CDR2 YFSETQ. DNA of the CDR3: TGCGCCAGCAGGGCCGGGCGAGGCTCTGGAAACACCATATATTTT. Translation: CASRAGRGSGNTIYF.

This chain uses TRBV12-3 or TRBV12-4 with TRBJ2-1, with 8 bases matching TRBD1. The CDR3 sequence is 15 residues long. V trimming: 1 base; J trimming: 4 bases; junction bases outside the gene matches: 3. The CDR3 reads CASSLGDRSYNEQFF. Here the CDR3 DNA reads TGTGCCAGCAGTTTAGGGGACAGGTCATACAATGAGCAGTTCTTC.

The chain uses TRBV5-6 and TRBJ1-3, with 9 bases fitting TRBD1. Germline-derived CDR1 and CDR2 are SGHDT and YYEEEE. This CDR3 region has 15 residues. The V and J ends lost 3 bases and 4 bases, in that order; junction bases with no gene match: 5. The CDR3 spells CASSWDRVSGNTIYF. The CDR3 region has the DNA TGTGCCAGCAGCTGGGACAGGGTGTCGGGAAACACCATATATTTT.

This clonotype has a handful of counts. DNA of the CDR3: TGTGCCAGCAACATGGACGGGAGAAGAGAGCCCCAGCATTTT. It yields the protein CASNMDGRREPQHF. V gene TRBV7-2 combines with J gene TRBJ1-5; no reliable D call. V lost 7 bases to trimming and J lost 8 bases, with 18 bases between them. Germline CDR1 SGHTA, CDR2 FQGNSA. The CDR3 runs to 14 residues.

This clonotype was counted a single time. The chain combines TRBV7-3 with TRBJ2-2; 7 bases are a match to TRBD1. The CDR3 consists of 16 residues. V shed 5 bases and J 0 bases; nucleotides not matched to a gene: 6. Germline CDR1 and CDR2: SGHTA and FQGTGA. CDR3 DNA sequence: TGTGCCAGCAGCGAGGGGGCAGACACGAACACCGGGGAGCTGTTTTTT. This gives the protein CASSEGADTNTGELFF.

J is TRBJ1-3 and V is TRBV2, with a possible D match to TRBD1 (5 bases). V was clipped by 7 bases and J by 0 bases, with 19 bases between them. This CDR3 is 17 amino acids long. Germline V CDR1 and CDR2: SNHLY, FYNNEI. The CDR3 reads CASTPGSHLSSGNTIYF. In DNA, the CDR3 is TGTGCCAGCACCCCAGGGTCTCACCTAAGCTCTGGAAACACCATATATTTT.

The chain links TRBV5-1 to TRBJ1-1, with D possibly matching TRBD1 (5 bases). V dropped 4 bases and J dropped 0 bases, with 13 bases sitting between them. The CDR3 consists of 15 residues. The germline gives CDR1 SGHRS, CDR2 YFSETQ. CDR3 amino acids: CASSKSGTMNTEAFF. CDR3 in DNA: TGCGCCAGCAGCAAATCGGGGACCATGAACACTGAAGCTTTCTTT.

This chain uses TRBV7-3 with TRBJ1-6, with a weak D call TRBD1 (6 bases). The germline V and J ends were trimmed by 5 bases and 7 bases, with 15 bases remaining between them. Germline CDR1 is SGHTA and CDR2 is FQGTGA. The CDR3 length is 15 residues. The CDR3 is CASSPGGGWNSPLHF. The CDR3, as DNA: TGTGCCAGCAGCCCCGGTGGGGGCTGGAATTCACCCCTCCACTTT.

This clonotype was observed once. Since a much larger clone is just one base distant, this may be a read error. The chain recombines TRBV19 with TRBJ2-1; D tentatively reads TRBD1 or TRBD2 (6 bases each). CDR1 is LNHDA and CDR2 is SQIVND in the germline V gene (reference sequence). This CDR3 region has 15 residues. V dropped 0 bases and J dropped 9 bases, with 15 bases sitting between them. CDR3 nucleotides: TGTGCCAGTAGTATAGATCAGTTCGGGGGCTGTGAGCAGTTCTTC. Its protein product is CASSIDQFGGCEQFF.

This clonotype is medium-sized by share. The chain employs TRBV7-2 and TRBJ1-1; D is perhaps TRBD1 (5 bases). Trimming pared 5 bases from V and 1 base from J, leaving 11 bases between. The CDR3 loop spans 14 amino acids. CDR1 is SGHTA, CDR2 FQGNSA, per germline. The CDR3 bases are TGTGCCAGCAGCACGGGACGGGCGAACACTGAAGCTTTCTTT. Amino acids: CASSTGRANTEAFF.

This clonotype is medium-sized in the sample. J is TRBJ1-1 and V is TRBV30, with a weak D call TRBD1 (5 bases). CDR1 GTSNPN and CDR2 SVGIG come from the germline V gene (reference sequence). V shed 3 bases and J shed 5 bases, with 13 bases lying between them. CDR3 length: 13 amino acids. In DNA, the CDR3 is TGTGCCTGGAGCCCCGGGGGGTTGACTGAAGCTTTCTTT. Protein: CAWSPGGLTEAFF.

This clonotype was observed a handful of times. This chain connects TRBV18 to TRBJ1-1; a weak D match, TRBD1 (6 bases). The germline V gene has CDR1 KGHSH and CDR2 LQKENI. The V gene lost 0 bases and the J gene lost 1 base, with 9 bases spanning the gap. This CDR3 contains 15 residues. CDR3 sequence reads: CASSPPKGGNTEAFF. In nucleotides, the CDR3 is TGTGCCAGCTCACCACCGAAAGGGGGGAACACTGAAGCTTTCTTT.

By frequency in the sample, this clonotype is large (0.1 to 1%). The chain recombines TRBV7-2 with TRBJ2-1, with 14 positions matching TRBD2. Trimming at V came to 6 bases and at J to 7 bases, leaving 5 bases not matched to a gene. CDR1 and CDR2 (germline): SGHTA, FQGNSA. The CDR3 has 15 amino acids. The CDR3 sequence: CASRRWTSGRNEQFF. The CDR3 coding sequence is TGTGCCAGCAGACGATGGACTAGCGGGAGGAATGAGCAGTTCTTC.

The V gene is TRBV12-3 or TRBV12-4, the J gene TRBJ2-7, with a tentative D call TRBD2 (7 bases). The germline V and J ends were trimmed by 0 bases and 4 bases, with 10 bases remaining between them. The CDR3 spans 14 residues. CDR3 region: CASSLAGGGYEQYF. The CDR3 DNA follows: TGTGCCAGCAGTTTAGCGGGAGGGGGTTACGAGCAGTACTTC.